The 17 T cell receptor beta chains below all came from one sample that was sequenced in a study of cytomegalovirus exposure and HLA in healthy donors. TCRdb's copy holds only in-frame clones and misses some; the assay was immunoSEQ multiplex PCR. The sample lists about 64,000 clones; roughly 91% were seen once. The sequenced sample consisted of PBMCs. The receptors were gathered from a woman between 18 and 30 years old in good health and CMV-seronegative.

The V and J genes are TRBV4-1 and TRBJ1-2, with 7 bases aligning to TRBD1. The CDR3 spans 14 residues. V lost 0 bases to trimming and J lost 8 bases; unmatched junction nucleotides: 6. Looked up from germline, CDR1 is MGHRA and CDR2 is YSYEKL. The CDR3 is CASSQEGDRRGYTF. The CDR3 nucleotides are TGCGCCAGCAGCCAAGAAGGGGACAGACGGGGCTACACCTTC.

This sequence joins TRBV19 and TRBJ2-1; 8 bases fit TRBD2. This CDR3 comprises 15 residues. Germline CDR1 and CDR2: LNHDA and SQIVND (reference sequence). The V and J ends lost 5 bases and 6 bases, in that order; junction bases with no gene match: 9. In DNA, the CDR3 is TGTGCCAGTAGTGCACTAGCGGACCGGACCAATGAGCAGTTCTTC. This gives the protein CASSALADRTNEQFF.

Worth noting for this clone: One end of the junction is discordant with germline, which a read error may explain. The sample carries other DNA sequences with the same CDR3. J is TRBJ1-5 and V is TRBV30; D not resolved. This CDR3 has 14 residues. The V gene's germline CDR1 is GTSNPN and CDR2 SVGIG (reference sequence). CDR3 nucleotide sequence: TGTGCCTGGAACCCCGGGAGTCCCAGTCAGCCCCAGCACTTT. Amino acids: CAWNPGSPSQPQHF. Variable domain in full (rest from reference TRBV30 and TRBJ1-5): SQTIHQWPATLVQPVGSPLSLECTVEGTSNPNLYWYRQAAGRGLQLLFYSVGIGQISSEVPQNLSASRPQDRQFILSSKKLLLSDSGFYLCAWNPGSPSQPQHFGDGTRLSIL.

The rearrangement uses TRBV27 and TRBJ2-1; TRBD2 matches at 9 bases. The J segment lost 7 bases and the V segment lost 5 bases, leaving 9 bases of the junction unmatched. There are 15 residues in the CDR3. Looked up from germline, CDR1 is MNHEY and CDR2 is SMNVEV (reference sequence). The CDR3 spells CASSILAGVVNEQFF. CDR3 nucleotides: TGTGCCAGCAGTATATTAGCGGGAGTCGTTAATGAGCAGTTCTTC.

This sequence joins TRBV13 and TRBJ2-5, with a weak D call TRBD1 (6 bases). V lost 5 bases to trimming and J lost 2 bases, with 9 bases between them. This CDR3 has 13 residues. From germline, CDR1 is PRHDT and CDR2 FYEKMQ (reference sequence). CDR3 protein: CASSGQGQETQYF. CDR3 nucleotides: TGTGCCAGCAGCGGCCAGGGGCAAGAGACCCAGTACTTC.

This clone was counted a single time. The chain carries TRBV19 and TRBJ2-2, with 10 bases aligning to TRBD1. The CDR3 runs to 11 residues. The germline gives CDR1 LNHDA, CDR2 SQIVND (reference sequence). This CDR3 reads CRTGGIRELFF. The CDR3 region has the DNA TGTCGGACAGGGGGGATCCGGGAGCTGTTTTTT.

This chain links TRBV15 with TRBJ2-7, with D perhaps TRBD2 (5 bases). The ends were cut back, 0 bases at V and 3 bases at J, with 9 bases in the middle. Germline V lookup: CDR1 LNHNV, CDR2 YYDKDF (reference sequence). The CDR3 runs to 14 residues. CDR3 protein: CATSRDLRGYEQYF. For the CDR3, the DNA is TGTGCCACCAGCAGAGATCTCCGGGGCTACGAGCAGTACTTC.

This rearrangement joins TRBV6-1 to TRBJ1-2; the D is unclear. The ends were cut back, 8 bases at V and 4 bases at J, with 14 bases in the middle. The CDR3 has 13 amino acids. Germline CDR1 MNHNS, CDR2 SASEGT. CDR3 region: CASVPAGPYGYTF. The CDR3, as DNA: TGTGCCAGCGTCCCCGCAGGCCCCTATGGCTACACCTTC.

This clone has just one count. This chain uses TRBV27 with TRBJ2-7, with D maybe TRBD2 (6 bases). This CDR3 region has 14 residues. The germline V gene encodes CDR1 MNHEY and CDR2 SMNVEV (reference sequence). V lost 6 bases and J 0 bases, leaving 12 bases between the germline ends. CDR3 bases: TGTGCCAGCAGATTAGCGGTGAGCTCCTACGAGCAGTACTTC. Encoded protein: CASRLAVSSYEQYF.

The chain uses TRBV4-1 and TRBJ2-2; 9 bases align to TRBD2. The CDR3 runs 15 residues. Germline V gene sequence: CDR1 MGHRA, CDR2 YSYEKL. The V segment lost 6 bases and the J segment 7 bases; nucleotides outside the gene matches: 9. The CDR3 spells CASSLAGGPIGELFF. For the CDR3, the DNA is TGCGCCAGCAGTCTGGCGGGGGGGCCGATCGGGGAGCTGTTTTTT.

V is TRBV30 and J is TRBJ1-4; D is possibly TRBD1 (6 bases). This CDR3 is 15 amino acids long. Between the trimmed V and J ends, which lost 2 bases and 2 bases, there was a span of 12 bases. The germline CDR1 and CDR2 sequences are GTSNPN and SVGIG (reference sequence). CDR3 sequence (DNA): TGTGCCTGGAGTTCCCAAACAGGGACTAATGAAAAACTGTTTTTT. This sequence encodes CAWSSQTGTNEKLFF.

The chain uses TRBV4-2 and TRBJ1-2; 8 bases agree with TRBD1. The CDR3 loop spans 14 amino acids. With V trimmed by 3 bases and J by 7 bases, 7 bases remained unmatched. Germline V gene data show CDR1 as LGHNA and CDR2 as YNFKEQ. CDR3 amino acids: CASSHPGQGRGYTF. In nucleotides, the CDR3 is TGTGCCAGCAGCCACCCCGGACAGGGTCGTGGCTACACCTTC.

This clone was seen a handful of times. The chain combines TRBV7-8 with TRBJ2-7; D is perhaps TRBD2 (5 bases). The CDR3 contains 14 residues. Germline V gene data show CDR1 as SGHVS and CDR2 as FQNEAQ. Between the trimmed V and J ends, which lost 5 bases and 3 bases, there was a span of 14 bases. CDR3 in DNA: TGTGCCAGCAGCACGACGACTACGCTCTACGAGCAGTACTTC. This translates into CASSTTTTLYEQYF.

The chain's CDR3 is CASSYGRNNEQFF. The CDR3 nucleotides are TGTGCCAGCAGTTATGGGCGTAACAATGAGCAGTTCTTC. The V gene is TRBV6-5, the J gene TRBJ2-1; no reliable D call. The CDR3 has 13 amino acids. Germline V lookup: CDR1 MNHEY, CDR2 SVGAGI. Trimming shortened V by 3 bases and J by 5 bases, and 8 bases separated the two germline ends.

The genes are TRBV30 and TRBJ2-5, with TRBD1 as a possible D gene (5 bases). The CDR3 contains 13 residues. CDR1 is GTSNPN and CDR2 is SVGIG in the germline V gene (reference sequence). Trimming shortened V by 2 bases and J by 9 bases, and 16 bases separated the two germline ends. This CDR3 reads CAWSPGHTRSQYF. The CDR3 DNA sequence: TGTGCCTGGAGTCCCGGACATACCCGGTCCCAGTACTTC. Complete variable domain (other parts from reference TRBV30 and TRBJ2-5): SQTIHQWPATLVQPVGSPLSLECTVEGTSNPNLYWYRQAAGRGLQLLFYSVGIGQISSEVPQNLSASRPQDRQFILSSKKLLLSDSGFYLCAWSPGHTRSQYFGPGTRLLVL.

This clone was detected only a few times. The CDR3 reads CAWTPRGGVGNQPQHF. The DNA of the CDR3 is TGTGCCTGGACCCCACGGGGGGGAGTCGGCAATCAGCCCCAGCATTTT. J is TRBJ1-5 and V is TRBV30, with D maybe TRBD1 (5 bases). V lost 4 bases and J lost 2, with 18 bases in between. Germline CDR1 is GTSNPN and CDR2 is SVGIG (reference sequence). The CDR3 has 16 residues.

The chain is built from TRBV11-3 and TRBJ2-1; the D gene is possibly TRBD2 (5 bases). Germline V CDR1 and CDR2: SGHNT, YENEEA. Trimming shortened V by 2 bases and J by 4 bases, and 15 bases separated the two germline ends. CDR3 size: 16 residues. DNA of the CDR3: TGTGCCAGCAGCTTAAGTATGGGAGTAGAGTACAATGAGCAGTTCTTC. It codes for CASSLSMGVEYNEQFF.